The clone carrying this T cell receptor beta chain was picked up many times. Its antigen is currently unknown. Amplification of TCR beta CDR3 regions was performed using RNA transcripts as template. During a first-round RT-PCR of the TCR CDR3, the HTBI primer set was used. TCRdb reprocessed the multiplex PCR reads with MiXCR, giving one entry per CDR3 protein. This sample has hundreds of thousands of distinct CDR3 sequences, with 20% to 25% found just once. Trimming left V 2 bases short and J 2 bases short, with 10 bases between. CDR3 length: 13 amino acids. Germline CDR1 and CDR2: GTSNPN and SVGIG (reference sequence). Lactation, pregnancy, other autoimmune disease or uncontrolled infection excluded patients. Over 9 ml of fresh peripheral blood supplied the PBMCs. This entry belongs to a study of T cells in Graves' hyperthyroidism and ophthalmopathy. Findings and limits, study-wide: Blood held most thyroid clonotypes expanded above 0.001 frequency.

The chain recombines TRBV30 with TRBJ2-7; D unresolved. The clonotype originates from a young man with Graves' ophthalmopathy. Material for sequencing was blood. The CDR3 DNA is TGTGCCTGGAGTCCGACACCCACCTACGAGCAGTACTTC. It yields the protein CAWSPTPTYEQYF. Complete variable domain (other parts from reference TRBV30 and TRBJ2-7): SQTIHQWPATLVQPVGSPLSLECTVEGTSNPNLYWYRQAAGRGLQLLFYSVGIGQISSEVPQNLSASRPQDRQFILSSKKLLLSDSGFYLCAWSPTPTYEQYFGPGTRLTVT.